This T cell receptor beta chain appears in the sequencing data of a study of long-term antiretroviral therapy in people with HIV. General observations from the study: Clones with expansion before ART led the repertoire at all time points. Participants lacked recorded data on ART adherence, viral resistance or therapy changes. Relative to control repertoires, HIV repertoires exhibited narrower CDR3 length ranges.

For this clone: Its antigen is still unknown.

Run at survey level, the immunoSEQ assay was version v3.0. Profiled with immunoSEQ multiplex PCR; TCRdb holds only in-frame clones, not every one. The repertoire includes some 40,000 clones, over 75% of them detected once, and over 4% sits in the top ten. Trimming cost V 7 bases and J 4 bases, with 23 bases left between them. Looked up from germline, CDR1 is SGHRS and CDR2 is YFSETQ. The CDR3 contains 16 residues. Each sample contained roughly 0.85-10 million cryopreserved PBMC, thawed before DNA extraction. This chain connects TRBV5-1 to TRBJ2-5; D is unresolved. Material: unsorted PBMCs, obtained 1.5 years after starting antiretroviral therapy. This TCR was sampled from a man younger than 35 with HIV. DNA for the CDR3: TGCGCCAGCTCCCAACTCAGACTTAGCTCACTAGAGACCCAGTACTTC. This encodes CASSQLRLSSLETQYF.